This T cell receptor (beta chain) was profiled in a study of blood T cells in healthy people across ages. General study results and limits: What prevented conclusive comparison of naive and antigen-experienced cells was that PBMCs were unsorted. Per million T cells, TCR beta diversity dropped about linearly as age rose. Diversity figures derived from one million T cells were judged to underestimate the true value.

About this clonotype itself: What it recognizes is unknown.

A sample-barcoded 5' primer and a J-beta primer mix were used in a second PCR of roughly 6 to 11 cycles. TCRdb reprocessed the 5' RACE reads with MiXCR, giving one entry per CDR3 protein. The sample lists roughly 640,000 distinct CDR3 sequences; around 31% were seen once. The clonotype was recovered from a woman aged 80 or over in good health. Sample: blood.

Here the CDR3 DNA reads TGTGCCAGCAGTGGGACAGGAATGAACACTGAAGCTTTCTTT. It translates to CASSGTGMNTEAFF. The chain combines TRBV6-6 with TRBJ1-1, with 8 bases identical to TRBD1. The CDR3 covers 14 residues. V was clipped by 5 bases and J by 0 bases; unmatched bases: 2. Germline CDR1 reads MNHNY; CDR2 reads SVGAGI (reference sequence).